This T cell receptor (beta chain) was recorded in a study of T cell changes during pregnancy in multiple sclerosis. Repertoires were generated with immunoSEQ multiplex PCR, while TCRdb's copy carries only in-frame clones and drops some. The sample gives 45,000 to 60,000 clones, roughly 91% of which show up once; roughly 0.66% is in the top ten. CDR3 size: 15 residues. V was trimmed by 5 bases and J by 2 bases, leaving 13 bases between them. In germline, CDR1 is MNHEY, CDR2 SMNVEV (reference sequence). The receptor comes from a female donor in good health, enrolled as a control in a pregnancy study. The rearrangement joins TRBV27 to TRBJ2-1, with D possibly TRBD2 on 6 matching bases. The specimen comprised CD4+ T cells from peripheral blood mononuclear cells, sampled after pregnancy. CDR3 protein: CASSPHGGPYNEQFF. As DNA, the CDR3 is TGTGCCAGCAGTCCCCATGGAGGGCCCTACAATGAGCAGTTCTTC.